This TCR beta chain stems from a study of blood T cells in healthy people across ages. The CDR3 covers 12 residues. V lost 8 bases to trimming and J lost 9 bases, with 14 bases between them. A second PCR, run for 7 to 11 cycles, used a sample-barcoded 5' primer plus a J-beta primer mix. Sequencing yielded, for each sample, at least 2.5 million paired-end reads carrying CDR3. TCRdb ran MiXCR on the 5' RACE reads and lists one entry per CDR3 protein. The sample carries 1,500,000 or so distinct CDR3 sequences, 45% to 70% recorded once. The origin of this receptor is a man aged 18 to 35 in good health. Sequencing used blood. The chain links TRBV12-3 or TRBV12-4 to TRBJ2-1, with a weak D call TRBD2 (5 bases). The CDR3 region has the DNA TGTGCCAGCGGAGGCAACGTGGGTGAGCAGTTCTTC. Its translation is CASGGNVGEQFF.